The entry that follows covers one T cell receptor (beta chain) sequence. The CDR3 sequence is 12 residues long. Germline V lookup: CDR1 SGHNT, CDR2 YYREEE (reference sequence). The V gene lost 4 bases and the J gene lost 2 bases, with 6 bases spanning the gap. The record originates from a study of T cell changes during pregnancy in multiple sclerosis. Libraries were prepared by immunoSEQ multiplex PCR; TCRdb keeps only in-frame clonotypes and omits some of them. Among about 69,000 clones listed, roughly 90% were seen once. This clonotype was obtained from a female donor in good health, enrolled as a control in a pregnancy study. The chain joins TRBV5-4 to TRBJ1-1, with unresolved D. The material sequenced was CD4+ T cells from peripheral blood mononuclear cells, taken in the third trimester of pregnancy. The CDR3 nucleotides read TGTGCCAGCAGCCTGCTAAACACTGAAGCTTTCTTT. This translates into CASSLLNTEAFF.